This T cell receptor (beta chain) was sequenced for a study of blood T cells in healthy people across ages. Study-wide results and caveats: Higher diversity, along with more naive CD4+ cells, distinguished long-lived donors from aged donors.

Regarding this clonotype: Its antigen is not known.

It was with a sample-barcoded 5' primer and a J-beta primer mix that a second PCR of roughly 7 to 12 cycles was run. Each cDNA molecule carried a tag from a template-switch adaptor that contained 12 random nucleotides. TCRdb ran MiXCR on the 5' RACE reads and lists one entry per CDR3 protein. The sample yields about 830,000 distinct CDR3 sequences, about 59% seen once. The CDR3 has 14 residues. Germline CDR1 is SGHDT and CDR2 is YYEEEE. Trimming removed 0 bases at V and 1 base at J, with 8 bases between. Sequenced sample: blood. The rearrangement links TRBV5-6 to TRBJ2-7; weak D call: TRBD1 (5 bases). The receptor was derived from a man aged 25-45 years in good health. The CDR3 coding sequence is TGTGCCAGCAGCTTGGCAGGGTGGTCCTACGAGCAGTACTTC. Translating gives CASSLAGWSYEQYF.